One sample yielded the 2 T cell receptor beta chains listed below, sequenced in a study of T cell responses to AZD1222 COVID-19 vaccine (dated by TCRdb to the early 2020s). The library was generated by the immunoSEQ multiplex PCR assay. This immuneACCESS table, as held by TCRdb, lists in-frame sequences with V and J called but not all clones. Of the missing ones, under half trace to an unresolved V gene in checked studies; the others have no known cause. The sample data list 200,000 or so clones, and about 90% of these were observed just once. Clones ranked in the top ten supply over 6% of the sample. Read against the paper, the sample's time point label means: baseline before first vaccination. Material: peripheral blood, obtained on day 0 of AZD1222 vaccination. These receptors were obtained from an adult in good health.

The chain combines TRBV9 with TRBJ2-5, with 8 bases aligning to TRBD2. The CDR3 contains 16 residues. V shed 0 bases, J shed 0 bases, and the junction held 4 bases outside the gene matches. Germline V lookup: CDR1 SGDLS, CDR2 YYNGEE. The CDR3 reads CASSVGAGGHQETQYF. The CDR3 DNA reads TGTGCCAGCAGCGTAGGGGCGGGGGGCCACCAAGAGACCCAGTACTTC.

The chain joins TRBV2 to TRBJ2-5; possible D gene TRBD2, 5 bases. V lost 6 bases, J lost 5 bases, and 13 bases lay in between. The CDR3 has 13 amino acids. CDR1 is SNHLY, CDR2 FYNNEI, per germline. CDR3 nucleotide sequence: TGTGCCAGCAGCGAAACTAGAGGCGAGACCCAGTACTTC. Protein sequence: CASSETRGETQYF.